The rows below give T cell receptor beta chains drawn from one sample of a study of CD4 T cells in relation to SARS-CoV-2 and coronaviruses. Profiled with immunoSEQ multiplex PCR; TCRdb holds only in-frame clones, not every one. This repertoire shows approximately 38,000 clones, over 75% found once; its top ten account for approximately 8.8%. Sequenced input: memory CD4+ T cells from PBMCs. The source of these receptors is an adult with COVID-19. Both conserved end residues are part of each CDR3. Each record gives: J gene, D gene, V gene, CDR3 protein, CDR3 DNA. The D gene is left open where the match is weak.

TRBJ2-1	.	TRBV7-9	CASSSVGQSFNEQFF	TGTGCCAGCAGCTCTGTTGGACAGTCCTTCAATGAGCAGTTCTTC
TRBJ2-7	.	TRBV5-1	CASSLEARGRVYEQYF	TGCGCCAGCAGCTTGGAGGCCCGGGGAAGGGTTTACGAGCAGTACTTC
TRBJ1-5	TRBD1	TRBV10-2	CASGGQLNQPQHF	TGCGCCAGTGGGGGACAGCTCAATCAGCCCCAGCATTTT
TRBJ1-5	.	TRBV28	CASSPGVQPQHF	TGTGCCAGCAGTCCGGGGGTTCAGCCCCAGCATTTT
TRBJ2-7	.	TRBV11-2	CASSLLYEQYF	TGTGCCAGCAGCTTACTTTACGAGCAGTACTTC
TRBJ2-7	TRBD1	TRBV15	CATRGTDNYEQYF	TGTGCCACCAGAGGGACAGACAACTACGAGCAGTACTTC
TRBJ1-2	.	TRBV5-5	CASRPTGNYGYTF	TGTGCCAGCAGACCGACGGGAAACTATGGCTACACCTTC
TRBJ2-5	.	TRBV5-1	CASSLGQETQYF	TGCGCCAGCAGCTTGGGACAAGAGACCCAGTACTTC
TRBJ2-7	TRBD2	TRBV6-2/TRBV6-3	CASSSRLASYEQYF	TGTGCCAGCAGTTCAAGACTAGCATCCTACGAGCAGTACTTC
TRBJ2-1	.	TRBV7-2	CASSLRTAGDNEQFF	TGTGCCAGCAGCTTACGAACCGCGGGCGACAATGAGCAGTTCTTC